The following is a T cell receptor beta chain sequence with its context. This sample is part of a study of technical replicates of blood from four donors. This CDR3 has 16 amino acids. With V trimmed by 2 bases and J by 5 bases, 8 bases remained unmatched. Germline lookup yields CDR1 SNHLY and CDR2 FYNNEI. Profiled with immunoSEQ multiplex PCR; TCRdb holds only in-frame clones, not every one. The repertoire has more than 65,000 clones, 85% to 95% of them found once; the top ten carry 0.25% to 0.3%. Sequenced sample: T cells isolated from PBMCs. V usage is TRBV2 and J usage is TRBJ2-1; 8 nucleotides align to TRBD2. The source of this sequence is a human donor in good health. This chain's CDR3 is CASSEMASGWNNEQFF. The DNA for the CDR3 is TGTGCCAGCAGTGAAATGGCTAGCGGGTGGAACAATGAGCAGTTCTTC.